This T cell receptor beta chain was identified during a study of technical replicates of blood from a handful of donors. This CDR3 has 15 residues. The J segment lost 4 bases and the V segment lost 3 bases, leaving 5 bases of the junction unmatched. CDR1 is MNHEY, CDR2 SMNVEV, per germline (reference sequence). The method was immunoSEQ multiplex PCR; TCRdb's version includes in-frame clones alone and lacks a portion of them. The sample lists tens of thousands of clones, around nine tenths occurring once. The TCR sequence derives from a human donor in good health. Some clones in this sample may be carry-over from other donors' samples. Sequencing was performed on PBMCs. The chain combines TRBV27 with TRBJ1-5; 8 bases map to TRBD1. Written as DNA, the CDR3 is TGTGCCAGCAGTTTCGGGCAGGGGGCGAATCAGCCCCAGCATTTT. This sequence encodes CASSFGQGANQPQHF.